Listed below are T cell receptor beta chains from one sample, sequenced in a study of regulatory T cells in long-lasting Graves disease. TCRdb reprocessed the multiplex PCR reads via MiXCR and lists one record per CDR3 protein. The profile shows 600,000 to 850,000 distinct CDR3 sequences, approximately 29% of them singletons. The sequencing used peripheral blood mononuclear cells (PBMCs), collected when the disease was refractory, from a patient treated with antithyroid drugs. The receptor set was obtained from a female donor with Graves disease. Each CDR3 is given with its conserved first and last residue. The D gene is left open where the match is weak. Clone size, where shown, is once, few, many, or a class for clones that have expanded.

v_call,d_call,clone_size,j_call,cdr3_aa,cdr3_nt
TRBV9,TRBD1,.,TRBJ1-2,CASRGTGMLANYGYTF,TGTGCCAGCAGGGGGACAGGGATGTTAGCTAACTATGGCTACACCTTC
TRBV7-9,.,few,TRBJ1-1,CASSLERGGIFMNTEAFF,TGTGCCAGCAGCTTAGAGCGGGGGGGAATTTTCATGAACACTGAAGCTTTCTTT
TRBV6-2/TRBV6-3,TRBD1,few,TRBJ1-2,CASSYKGQGYTF,TGTGCCAGCAGTTATAAGGGACAGGGGTACACCTTC
TRBV12-3/TRBV12-4,.,few,TRBJ2-3,CASSRSFQRTDTQYF,TGTGCCAGCAGTCGTTCCTTTCAACGCACAGATACGCAGTATTTT
TRBV7-6,.,once,TRBJ2-7,CASSLRGEGRYEQYF,TGTGCCAGCAGCTTAAGGGGGGAGGGCCGCTACGAGCAGTACTTC
TRBV12-3/TRBV12-4,.,.,TRBJ1-3,CASSPSGGNSGNTIYF,TGTGCCAGCAGCCCTAGTGGCGGAAACTCTGGAAACACCATATATTTT
TRBV30,.,few,TRBJ2-7,CAYHRDQPYEQYF,TGTGCCTACCACCGGGATCAACCCTACGAGCAGTACTTC
TRBV11-2,.,many,TRBJ2-7,CASSFSDPDYEQYF,TGTGCCAGCAGCTTCAGTGATCCCGATTACGAGCAGTACTTC
TRBV5-1,.,once,TRBJ2-2,CASKTGIADTGELFF,TGCGCCAGCAAAACCGGGATTGCGGACACCGGGGAGCTGTTTTTT
TRBV10-3,.,.,TRBJ2-7,CAISEGGEFYYEQYF,TGTGCCATCAGTGAAGGGGGGGAGTTTTACTACGAGCAGTACTTC
TRBV5-6,.,many,TRBJ1-2,CASSLTPGNLYGYTF,TGTGCCAGCAGCTTAACCCCGGGGAACCTTTATGGCTACACCTTC
TRBV7-2,.,few,TRBJ1-2,CASSLAGGSYYGYTF,TGTGCCAGCAGCTTAGCTGGGGGTTCTTACTATGGCTACACCTTC
TRBV7-2,.,many,TRBJ2-5,CASSPQSLQETQYF,TGTGCCAGCAGCCCCCAGTCCTTACAAGAGACCCAGTACTTC
TRBV12-5,TRBD1,.,TRBJ2-5,CASGLAGTGGIETQYF,TGTGCTAGTGGTTTGGCCGGGACAGGGGGCATCGAGACCCAGTACTTC
TRBV27,TRBD1,.,TRBJ2-2,CASRVTGGYDTGELFF,TGTGCCAGCAGGGTGACAGGGGGATACGACACCGGGGAGCTGTTTTTT
TRBV19,.,.,TRBJ2-5,CASSTLRGPRETQYF,TGTGCCAGTAGTACCCTTAGGGGCCCGCGGGAGACCCAGTACTTC
TRBV30,TRBD1,.,TRBJ1-1,CAWTPVQGATLNTEAFF,TGTGCCTGGACCCCGGTACAGGGGGCGACGTTGAACACTGAAGCTTTCTTT
TRBV12-3/TRBV12-4,.,.,TRBJ1-1,CASSLTGKGTEAFF,TGTGCCAGCAGTTTGACAGGAAAGGGCACTGAAGCTTTCTTT
TRBV6-5,TRBD1,.,TRBJ1-1,CASSYSQGGLTEAFF,TGTGCCAGCAGTTACTCACAGGGGGGATTGACTGAAGCTTTCTTT
TRBV29-1,TRBD2,.,TRBJ2-3,CSVTGLAVLPRATDTQYF,TGCAGCGTCACGGGACTAGCGGTCCTCCCGAGGGCCACAGATACGCAGTATTTT
TRBV28,TRBD1,many,TRBJ1-2,CASSHRGPNYGYTF,TGTGCCAGCAGTCACAGGGGACCCAACTATGGCTACACCTTC
TRBV28,.,many,TRBJ1-5,CASSLVQGGNQPQHF,TGTGCCAGCAGTTTGGTACAGGGTGGCAATCAGCCCCAGCATTTT
TRBV27,.,.,TRBJ2-7,CASSLSQDFSYEQYF,TGTGCCAGCAGTTTATCTCAGGACTTCTCCTACGAGCAGTACTTC
TRBV19,.,.,TRBJ2-7,CASSTGQGRTTYEQYF,TGTGCCAGTAGTACGGGACAAGGGAGGACTACCTACGAGCAGTACTTC
TRBV15,.,few,TRBJ1-5,CATSRDRNPNQPQHF,TGTGCCACCAGCAGAGACAGGAACCCTAATCAGCCCCAGCATTTT
TRBV6-1,.,few,TRBJ1-1,CASRWDVGTEAFF,TGTGCCAGCAGGTGGGACGTGGGCACTGAAGCTTTCTTT
TRBV4-1,TRBD1,.,TRBJ2-5,CASSREPTGDETQYF,TGCGCCAGCAGCCGAGAACCGACAGGGGATGAGACCCAGTACTTC
TRBV28,TRBD1,few,TRBJ1-2,CASSRQGLGGYTF,TGTGCCAGCAGTAGACAGGGTCTTGGAGGCTACACCTTC
TRBV29-1,.,few,TRBJ1-1,CSVGGGELNTEAFF,TGCAGCGTCGGGGGGGGGGAGTTGAACACTGAAGCTTTCTTT
TRBV6-1,TRBD1,.,TRBJ1-5,CASRSDGTGYSNQPQHF,TGTGCCAGCAGGTCTGACGGGACAGGATATAGCAATCAGCCCCAGCATTTT
TRBV2,TRBD2,.,TRBJ2-2,CASSGTSGATGELFF,TGTGCCAGCAGTGGGACTAGCGGGGCCACCGGGGAGCTGTTTTTT
TRBV15,.,.,TRBJ2-5,CATSRDLAGQETQYF,TGTGCCACCAGCAGAGATTTGGCAGGTCAAGAGACCCAGTACTTC
TRBV20-1,TRBD1,.,TRBJ2-5,CSARGTGGPPLKETQYF,TGCAGTGCTAGAGGGACAGGGGGCCCCCCTCTTAAAGAGACCCAGTACTTC
TRBV2,.,many,TRBJ2-5,CASSEGLVGETQYF,TGTGCCAGCAGTGAAGGTCTAGTAGGGGAGACCCAGTACTTC
TRBV7-3,.,few,TRBJ2-4,CASSLTGTHWVF,TGTGCCAGCAGCTTAACCGGGACGCATTGGGTTTTC
TRBV6-5,.,many,TRBJ2-5,CASSYARETVETQYF,TGTGCCAGCAGTTACGCCAGGGAAACCGTAGAGACCCAGTACTTC
TRBV19,TRBD1,few,TRBJ1-1,CASMYRQGKTEAFF,TGTGCCAGTATGTACAGACAGGGTAAGACTGAAGCTTTCTTT
TRBV5-4,.,.,TRBJ2-7,CASSFGALSYEQYF,TGTGCCAGCAGCTTCGGAGCGCTCTCCTACGAGCAGTACTTC
TRBV6-5,TRBD1,many,TRBJ1-2,CASSYSGTGLGYTF,TGTGCCAGCAGTTACTCAGGGACAGGGCTCGGCTACACCTTC
TRBV27,TRBD1,.,TRBJ1-2,CASSLSHPYRGASYGYTF,TGTGCCAGCAGTTTATCGCATCCTTACAGGGGAGCAAGCTATGGCTACACCTTC
TRBV5-1,.,.,TRBJ2-7,CASSAPVSEGNYEQYF,TGCGCCAGCAGCGCCCCGGTCAGTGAGGGAAACTACGAGCAGTACTTC
TRBV5-6,.,few,TRBJ1-2,CASSSDMDGYTF,TGTGCCAGCAGCTCGGACATGGATGGCTACACCTTC